This TCR beta chain was sequenced for a study of immune evolution from preneoplasia to lung adenocarcinoma. Profiling relied on immunoSEQ multiplex PCR, and the TCRdb table lists in-frame clones only, not all of them. The sample lists several thousand clones; over 70% were seen once. The germline V gene encodes CDR1 MNHEY and CDR2 SVGAGI. The V and J ends lost 2 bases and 5 bases, in that order; junction bases with no gene match: 7. The CDR3 loop spans 15 amino acids. Between the mid-2010s and the late 2010s, patients underwent resection in Japan or China. Each case's diagnosis was confirmed by two pathologists on H&E. This clone qualifies as medium-sized.

The chain links TRBV6-5 to TRBJ2-7, with TRBD2 matching over 9 bases. This clonotype was sampled from a donor older than 65 with lung adenocarcinoma. Source material: FFPE lung adenocarcinoma in situ tissue. For the CDR3, the DNA is TGTGCCAGCAGTTACGCCGCGGGAGGGCTCGACGAGCAGTACTTC. This encodes CASSYAAGGLDEQYF.